These T cell receptor beta chains were read from a single sample in a study of long-term antiretroviral therapy in people with HIV. Clones were read by immunoSEQ multiplex PCR, and TCRdb kept only the in-frame ones, dropping some. This table has around 30,000 clones, 95% appearing once. The material sequenced was unsorted PBMCs, taken 5.3 years after starting antiretroviral therapy. The receptors derive from a young man with HIV. CDR3s include the opening cysteine and the closing phenylalanine or tryptophan. Each record gives: J gene, clone size, D gene, V gene, CDR3 DNA, CDR3 protein. The D gene is left open where the match is weak. Clone sizes are given selectively: once, few, many, or a class where the clone is expanded.

TRBJ2-7 | . | . | TRBV4-1 | TGCGCCAGCACCCCCGGGGGAAGCTCCTACGAGCAGTACTTC | CASTPGGSSYEQYF
TRBJ2-7 | . | . | TRBV11-1 | TGTGCCAGCAGCTTAGGCAGTGCGGGTGAGCAGTACTTC | CASSLGSAGEQYF
TRBJ2-1 | . | . | TRBV29-1 | TGCAGCGTTGAAAAAACGCGAGGGCCCGCACCCAATGAGCAGTTCTTC | CSVEKTRGPAPNEQFF
TRBJ2-7 | . | TRBD2 | TRBV7-9 | TGTGCCAGCAGCCCTCCGGGACTAGCGATCTACGAGCAGTACTTC | CASSPPGLAIYEQYF
TRBJ2-1 | . | . | TRBV14 | TGTGCCAGCAGCCAAGGGCTGTTTTGGGAGCAGTTCTTC | CASSQGLFWEQFF
TRBJ2-7 | . | . | TRBV27 | TGTGCCAGCAGTCATAGGGGGGGCCCATTCTACGAGCAGTACTTC | CASSHRGGPFYEQYF
TRBJ2-6 | . | . | TRBV7-8 | TGTGCCAGCAGCTTATATTCATTTCGGCTAGACGGGCCGCCTGGGGCCAACGTCCTGACTTTC | CASSLYSFRLDGPPGANVLTF
TRBJ1-6 | . | TRBD1 | TRBV19 | TGTGCCAGTAGCCGTTGGTGGGGACAGTCGAATTCACCCCTCCACTTT | CASSRWWGQSNSPLHF
TRBJ1-4 | . | . | TRBV7-9 | TGTGCCAGTGAGGGGGGGGCCAGGGAAAAACTGTTTTTT | CASEGGAREKLFF
TRBJ2-2 | . | . | TRBV19 | TGTGCCAGTAGTTTATGGGGACCCGGGGAGCTGTTTTTT | CASSLWGPGELFF
TRBJ1-1 | . | TRBD1 | TRBV6-1 | TGTGCCAGCACCAGACAGGGTCTAGACACTGAAGCTTTCTTT | CASTRQGLDTEAFF
TRBJ2-6 | . | . | TRBV5-1 | TGCGCCAGCAGCCCGGCCCCCTCTGGGGCCAACGTCCTGACTTTC | CASSPAPSGANVLTF
TRBJ2-2 | . | TRBD1 | TRBV7-3 | TGTGCCAGCAGCACTAACGCGGGACAGGTTGGAACCGGGGAGCTGTTTTTT | CASSTNAGQVGTGELFF
TRBJ2-5 | . | . | TRBV7-8 | TGTGCCAGCAGCTTAGACCCGGGAGTAGAGACCCAGTACTTC | CASSLDPGVETQYF
TRBJ2-7 | . | . | TRBV7-8 | TGTGCCAGCAGCCTCCGGGGCGAAAACTACGAGCAGTACTTC | CASSLRGENYEQYF
TRBJ2-5 | . | TRBD2 | TRBV4-2 | TGTGCCAGCAGCCAAGCCACCGGGGGGGGGAAAGAGACCCAGTACTTC | CASSQATGGGKETQYF
TRBJ2-7 | . | TRBD2 | TRBV27 | TGTGCCAGCAGTTTATCGCAGGGAGGGTACGAGCAGTACTTC | CASSLSQGGYEQYF
TRBJ2-7 | . | . | TRBV27 | TGTGCCAGCAGTTTATCGTTTCTGGGGCAGGACGAGCAGTACTTC | CASSLSFLGQDEQYF
TRBJ2-1 | . | . | TRBV4-1 | TGCGCCAGCAGCCGAGTACAGGACGGGGGAAATGAGCAGTTCTTC | CASSRVQDGGNEQFF
TRBJ1-4 | . | . | TRBV19 | TGTGCCAGTAGTATTTCCGGGCCGTCCTCGAAGTTGTCAACTAATGAAAAACTGTTTTTT | CASSISGPSSKLSTNEKLFF
TRBJ2-7 | . | . | TRBV19 | TGTGCCAGTAGTATATCCTGGGCAGGTCCGGGATACGAGCAGTACTTC | CASSISWAGPGYEQYF
TRBJ1-4 | . | . | TRBV5-4 | TGTGCCAGCAGCCCCGGGGTGGGGGCCGGAGAAAAACTGTTTTTT | CASSPGVGAGEKLFF
TRBJ1-5 | . | TRBD1 | TRBV4-2 | TGTGCCAGCAGCCAAGGTAGACAGGGGTTTGAAGCCCAGCATTTT | CASSQGRQGFEAQHF
TRBJ2-3 | . | TRBD2 | TRBV7-3 | TGTGCCAGCAGCCCTAGCGGGGGGCGCACAGATACGCAGTATTTT | CASSPSGGRTDTQYF
TRBJ2-1 | . | TRBD2 | TRBV10-3 | TGTGCCATCAGTCGACTAGCGGGAGGCTACAATGAGCAGTTCTTC | CAISRLAGGYNEQFF
TRBJ2-7 | . | TRBD1 | TRBV13 | TGTGCCAGCAGCCGGAGGACAGGGGCAGGCGAGCAGTACTTC | CASSRRTGAGEQYF
TRBJ1-2 | . | . | TRBV7-2 | TGTGCCAGCAGCTTAGCCCTGGTAAACTATGGCTACACCTTC | CASSLALVNYGYTF
TRBJ2-3 | . | TRBD2 | TRBV7-3 | TGTGCCAGCAGCTTCTCGGGGGGGGAAGATACGCAGTATTTT | CASSFSGGEDTQYF
TRBJ1-6 | . | . | TRBV5-1 | TGCGCCAGCAGCTTGGTTCGGACTAATTCACCCCTCCACTTT | CASSLVRTNSPLHF
TRBJ1-4 | . | TRBD1 | TRBV27 | TGTGCCAGTACAGGGGGCGGGGGCCTTAATGAAAAACTGTTTTTT | CASTGGGGLNEKLFF
TRBJ1-1 | . | . | TRBV7-7 | TGTGCTAGCAGCTTAGCCTTGGGGACTGAAGCTTTCTTT | CASSLALGTEAFF
TRBJ2-7 | . | . | TRBV27 | TGTGCCAGCAGCCCCTTACGAGACCCAGGGAGAGACTACGAGCAGTACTTC | CASSPLRDPGRDYEQYF
TRBJ1-6 | . | TRBD1 | TRBV27 | TGTGCCAGCAGCCGGGACAGGGGAAATTCACCCCTCCACTTT | CASSRDRGNSPLHF
TRBJ2-5 | . | . | TRBV7-9 | TGTGCCAGCACCCTCGCGGGGGAGACCCAGTACTTC | CASTLAGETQYF
TRBJ2-2 | . | . | TRBV27 | TGTGCCAGCAGTTTAAGTGGGTCGGCGCCGCATAGCTGGGGCGGGGAGCTGTTTTTT | CASSLSGSAPHSWGGELFF
TRBJ2-7 | once | . | TRBV6-5 | TGTGCCAGCAGTTACGCGGATTTCTACGAGCAGTACTTC | CASSYADFYEQYF
TRBJ1-2 | . | . | TRBV7-2 | TGTGCCAGCGGGCCAGCTAACTATGGCAACACCTTC | CASGPANYGNTF